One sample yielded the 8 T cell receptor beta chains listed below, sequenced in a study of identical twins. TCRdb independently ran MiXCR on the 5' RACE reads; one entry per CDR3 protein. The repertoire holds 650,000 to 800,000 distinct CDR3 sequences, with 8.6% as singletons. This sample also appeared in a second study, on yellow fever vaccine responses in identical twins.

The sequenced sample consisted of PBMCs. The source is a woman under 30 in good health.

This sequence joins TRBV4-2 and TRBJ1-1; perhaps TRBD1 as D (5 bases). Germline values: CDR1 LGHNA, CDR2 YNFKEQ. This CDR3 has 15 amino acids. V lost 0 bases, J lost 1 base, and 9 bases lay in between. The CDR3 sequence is CASSQDPGENTEAFF. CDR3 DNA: TGTGCCAGCAGCCAAGATCCGGGGGAGAACACTGAAGCTTTCTTT.

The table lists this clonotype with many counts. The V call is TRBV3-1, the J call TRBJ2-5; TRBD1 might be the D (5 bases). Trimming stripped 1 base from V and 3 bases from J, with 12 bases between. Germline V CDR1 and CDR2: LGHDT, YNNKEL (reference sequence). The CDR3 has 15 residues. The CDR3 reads CASSQVGRVEETQYF. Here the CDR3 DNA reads TGTGCCAGCAGCCAAGTGGGCAGGGTAGAAGAGACCCAGTACTTC.

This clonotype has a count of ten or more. The CDR3 nucleotides read TGTGCCAGCAGTTTGGGAAGACAGGGAAACACTGAAGCTTTCTTT. This translates into CASSLGRQGNTEAFF. This chain uses TRBV28 with TRBJ1-1; 7 bases fit TRBD1. J was trimmed by 2 bases and V by 3 bases; bases with no gene match: 6. Germline loops: CDR1 MDHEN, CDR2 SYDVKM. The CDR3 spans 15 residues.

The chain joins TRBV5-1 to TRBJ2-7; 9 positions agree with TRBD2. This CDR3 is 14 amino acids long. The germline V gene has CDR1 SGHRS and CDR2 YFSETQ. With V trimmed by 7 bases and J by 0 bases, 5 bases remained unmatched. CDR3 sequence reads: CASQAGGGSYEQYF. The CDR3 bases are TGCGCCAGCCAAGCGGGGGGTGGCTCCTACGAGCAGTACTTC.

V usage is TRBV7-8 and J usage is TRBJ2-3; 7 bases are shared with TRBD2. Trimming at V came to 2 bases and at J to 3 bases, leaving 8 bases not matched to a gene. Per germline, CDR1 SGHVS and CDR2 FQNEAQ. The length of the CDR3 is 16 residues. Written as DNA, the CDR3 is TGTGCCAGCAGCTTACTTAGCGGGCTGGGTACAGATACGCAGTATTTT. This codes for CASSLLSGLGTDTQYF.

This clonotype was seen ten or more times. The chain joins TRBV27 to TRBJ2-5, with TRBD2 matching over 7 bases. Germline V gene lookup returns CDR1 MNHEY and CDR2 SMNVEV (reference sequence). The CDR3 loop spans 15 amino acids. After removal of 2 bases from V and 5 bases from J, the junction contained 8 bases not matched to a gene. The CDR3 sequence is CASSLTPRGDETQYF. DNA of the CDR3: TGTGCCAGCAGTTTAACCCCTCGGGGGGACGAGACCCAGTACTTC.

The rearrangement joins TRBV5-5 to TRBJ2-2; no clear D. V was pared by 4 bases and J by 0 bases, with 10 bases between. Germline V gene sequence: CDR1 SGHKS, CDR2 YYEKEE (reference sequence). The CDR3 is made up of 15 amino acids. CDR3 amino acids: CASSKRTPNTGELFF. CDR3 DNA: TGTGCCAGCAGCAAGCGAACACCGAACACCGGGGAGCTGTTTTTT.

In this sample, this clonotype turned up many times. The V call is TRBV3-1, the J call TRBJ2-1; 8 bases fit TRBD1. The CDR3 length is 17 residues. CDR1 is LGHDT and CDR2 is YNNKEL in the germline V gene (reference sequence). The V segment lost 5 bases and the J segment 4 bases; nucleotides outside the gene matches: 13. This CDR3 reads CASSSRIAGQGYNEQFF. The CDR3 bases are TGTGCCAGCAGCTCTCGAATAGCTGGACAGGGTTACAATGAGCAGTTCTTC.